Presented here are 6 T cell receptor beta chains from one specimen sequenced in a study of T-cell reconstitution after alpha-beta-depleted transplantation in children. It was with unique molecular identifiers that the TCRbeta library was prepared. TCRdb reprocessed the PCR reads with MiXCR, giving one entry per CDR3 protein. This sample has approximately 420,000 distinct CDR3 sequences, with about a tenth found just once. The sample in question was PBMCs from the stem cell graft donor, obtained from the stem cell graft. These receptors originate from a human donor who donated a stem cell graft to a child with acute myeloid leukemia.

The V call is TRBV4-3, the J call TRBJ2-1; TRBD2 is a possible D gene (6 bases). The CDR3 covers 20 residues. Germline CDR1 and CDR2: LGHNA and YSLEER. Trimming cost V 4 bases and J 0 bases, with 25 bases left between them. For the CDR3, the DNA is TGCGCCAGCAGCCTTCGCCGGGACTTTCCTCTGCATAGCTCCTACAATGAGCAGTTCTTC. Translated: CASSLRRDFPLHSSYNEQFF.

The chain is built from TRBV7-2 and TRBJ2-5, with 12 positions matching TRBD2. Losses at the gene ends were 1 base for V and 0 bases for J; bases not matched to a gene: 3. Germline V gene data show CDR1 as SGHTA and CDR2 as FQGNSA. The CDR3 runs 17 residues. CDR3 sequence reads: CASSLGLAGVYQETQYF. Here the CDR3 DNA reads TGTGCCAGCAGCTTAGGACTAGCGGGAGTGTACCAAGAGACCCAGTACTTC.

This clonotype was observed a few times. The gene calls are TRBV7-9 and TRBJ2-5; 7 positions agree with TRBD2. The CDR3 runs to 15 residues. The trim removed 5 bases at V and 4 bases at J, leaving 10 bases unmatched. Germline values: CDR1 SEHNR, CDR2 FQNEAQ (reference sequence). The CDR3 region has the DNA TGTGCCAGCAGCCCGCGGGGGACCACAGGAGAGACCCAGTACTTC. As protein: CASSPRGTTGETQYF.

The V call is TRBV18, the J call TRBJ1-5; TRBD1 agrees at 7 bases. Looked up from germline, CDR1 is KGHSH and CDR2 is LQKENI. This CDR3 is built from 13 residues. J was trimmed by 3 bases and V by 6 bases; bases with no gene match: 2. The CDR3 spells CASSGQTNQPQHF. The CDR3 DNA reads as TGTGCCAGCTCGGGACAGACCAATCAGCCCCAGCATTTT.

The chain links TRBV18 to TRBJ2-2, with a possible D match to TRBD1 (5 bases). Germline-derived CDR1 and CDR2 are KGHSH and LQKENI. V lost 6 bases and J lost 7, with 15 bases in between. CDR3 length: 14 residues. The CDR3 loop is CASSDSISDGELFF. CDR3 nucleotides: TGTGCCAGCTCCGACAGCATTTCGGACGGGGAGCTGTTTTTT.

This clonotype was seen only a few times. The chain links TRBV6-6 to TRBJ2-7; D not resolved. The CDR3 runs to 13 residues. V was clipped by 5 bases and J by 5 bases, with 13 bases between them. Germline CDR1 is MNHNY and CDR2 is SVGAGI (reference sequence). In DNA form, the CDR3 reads TGTGCCAGCAGTCCCGGCTACAGAAACGAGCAGTACGTC. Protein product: CASSPGYRNEQYV.